One TCR beta chain is described in this entry. The sample is drawn from a study of blood T cell repertoires in COVID-19. TCRdb keeps only in-frame clones here, not all; method: immunoSEQ multiplex PCR. The sample holds some 270,000 clones, 80% to 85% seen once. This CDR3 is 15 amino acids long. V lost 6 bases to trimming and J lost 7 bases, with 23 bases between them. Germline V CDR1 and CDR2: SGHDT, YYEEEE. The source is a person aged 65-85 years with COVID-19, enrolled during active disease. The chain has TRBV5-6 and TRBJ2-7, with TRBD1 as a possible D gene (6 bases). Sequencing input: peripheral blood. CDR3 DNA sequence: TGTGCCAGCACCTCAAGCTTGGCAGGGGTGAAAGAGCAGTACTTC. It codes for CASTSSLAGVKEQYF.